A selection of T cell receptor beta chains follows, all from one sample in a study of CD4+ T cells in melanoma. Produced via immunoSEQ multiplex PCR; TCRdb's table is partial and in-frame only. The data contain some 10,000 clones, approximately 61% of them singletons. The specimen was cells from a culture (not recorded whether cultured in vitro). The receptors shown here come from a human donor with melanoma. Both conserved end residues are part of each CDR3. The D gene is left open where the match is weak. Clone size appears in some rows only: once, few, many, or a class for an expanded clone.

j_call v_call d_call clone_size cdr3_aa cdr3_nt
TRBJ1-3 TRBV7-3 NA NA CASSRTTGNTIYF TGTGCCAGCAGCCGGACAACTGGAAACACCATATATTTT
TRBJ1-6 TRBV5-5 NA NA CASSLAGAGTLSPLHF TGTGCCAGCAGCTTGGCCGGGGCAGGTACTCTATCACCCCTCCACTTT
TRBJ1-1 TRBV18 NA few CASSPIGENTEAFF TGTGCCAGCTCACCAATCGGGGAAAACACTGAAGCTTTCTTT
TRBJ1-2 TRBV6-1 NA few CASVPSTNYGYTF TGTGCCAGCGTTCCAAGCACTAACTATGGCTACACCTTC
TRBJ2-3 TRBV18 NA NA CASSSQGPGADTQYF TGTGCCAGCTCATCGCAGGGACCCGGGGCAGATACGCAGTATTTT
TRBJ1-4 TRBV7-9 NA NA CASSLVGGKLFF TGTGCCAGCAGCTTAGTTGGGGGAAAACTGTTTTTT
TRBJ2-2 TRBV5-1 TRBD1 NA CASSLAGQGAGELFF TGCGCCAGCAGCTTGGCGGGACAGGGGGCCGGGGAGCTGTTTTTT
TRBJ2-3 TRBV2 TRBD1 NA CASSRQGLVTDTQYF TGTGCCAGCAGTCGACAGGGTCTCGTCACAGATACGCAGTATTTT
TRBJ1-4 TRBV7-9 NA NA CASSFGLTVGNEKLFF TGTGCCAGCAGCTTTGGACTCACAGTTGGGAATGAAAAACTGTTTTTT
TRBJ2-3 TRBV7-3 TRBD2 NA CASSPLGLADFTDTQYF TGTGCCAGCAGCCCCTTGGGACTAGCGGACTTCACAGATACGCAGTATTTT
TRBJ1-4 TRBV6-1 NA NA CASSEVPRRNEKLFF TGTGCCAGCAGTGAAGTACCCCGGCGAAATGAAAAACTGTTTTTT
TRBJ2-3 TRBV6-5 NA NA CASSDAPRTDTQYF TGTGCCAGCAGTGACGCACCGCGCACAGATACGCAGTATTTT
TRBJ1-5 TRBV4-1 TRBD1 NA CASSQETGGSGQPQHF TGCGCCAGCAGCCAAGAAACAGGGGGATCAGGACAGCCCCAGCATTTT
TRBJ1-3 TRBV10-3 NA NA CAISGGLSGNTIYF TGTGCCATCAGTGGGGGGCTCTCTGGAAACACCATATATTTT
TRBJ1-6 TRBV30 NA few CAWGRGHNSPLHF TGTGCCTGGGGCAGGGGACATAATTCACCCCTCCACTTT
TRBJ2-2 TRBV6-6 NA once CASSYSPGPNTGELFF TGTGCCAGCAGTTACTCGCCAGGGCCGAACACCGGGGAGCTGTTTTTT